This T cell receptor beta chain was documented in a study of blood T cell repertoires in COVID-19. On the study more broadly: PBMCs, B-cell-depleted T cells, or T cells provided the cDNA or gDNA that made up the material.

The CDR3 length is 13 residues. From germline, CDR1 is LNHDA and CDR2 SQIVND (reference sequence). The V end was cut by 6 bases, the J end by 6 bases, with 14 bases between. Assay: immunoSEQ multiplex PCR; the TCRdb copy retains only in-frame clones and omits some. The repertoire holds 17,000 or so clones, with approximately 85% as singletons. The receptor's source is a man aged 35 to 55 with active or convalescent COVID-19. Input material: peripheral blood. V and J are TRBV19 and TRBJ1-2, with D perhaps matching TRBD1 (5 bases). CDR3 loop: CASRSGPMDGYTF. CDR3 nucleotide sequence: TGTGCCAGTAGGTCAGGGCCCATGGATGGCTACACCTTC.